Sequencing of this T cell receptor beta chain was carried out in a study of T-cell reconstitution after alpha-beta-depleted transplantation in children. The study, taken as a whole, reports: T-cell numbers and diversity, one year after transplant, stemmed largely from T cells that were newly produced. About two months after transplant, alpha-beta T cells reportedly came from several hundred expanded graft clones.

A TCRbeta library incorporating unique molecular identifiers was prepared. MiXCR, run by TCRdb on the PCR reads, gives a single entry per CDR3 protein. This sample yields roughly 250,000 distinct CDR3 sequences, of which roughly 8.2% are seen a single time; roughly 6% belongs to the top ten. There are many counts of this clonotype. What it binds is not known. This receptor was identified in a male patient under 18 who had a stem cell transplant for acute lymphoblastic leukemia, so the T cells may come from the graft donor. The sequencing used PBMCs, mostly from graft donor cells, collected 180 days after TCRalphabeta/CD19-depleted stem cell transplant.

The CDR3 sequence is CASSRPGRQNTGELFF. The DNA of the CDR3 is TGTGCCAGCAGTAGACCGGGACGTCAGAACACCGGGGAGCTGTTTTTT. V is TRBV25-1 and J is TRBJ2-2, with D possibly being TRBD1 or TRBD2 (5 bases each). This CDR3 is 16 amino acids long. The germline gives CDR1 MGHDK, CDR2 SYGVNS. V was cut by 5 bases and J by 1 base, with 14 bases left in between.